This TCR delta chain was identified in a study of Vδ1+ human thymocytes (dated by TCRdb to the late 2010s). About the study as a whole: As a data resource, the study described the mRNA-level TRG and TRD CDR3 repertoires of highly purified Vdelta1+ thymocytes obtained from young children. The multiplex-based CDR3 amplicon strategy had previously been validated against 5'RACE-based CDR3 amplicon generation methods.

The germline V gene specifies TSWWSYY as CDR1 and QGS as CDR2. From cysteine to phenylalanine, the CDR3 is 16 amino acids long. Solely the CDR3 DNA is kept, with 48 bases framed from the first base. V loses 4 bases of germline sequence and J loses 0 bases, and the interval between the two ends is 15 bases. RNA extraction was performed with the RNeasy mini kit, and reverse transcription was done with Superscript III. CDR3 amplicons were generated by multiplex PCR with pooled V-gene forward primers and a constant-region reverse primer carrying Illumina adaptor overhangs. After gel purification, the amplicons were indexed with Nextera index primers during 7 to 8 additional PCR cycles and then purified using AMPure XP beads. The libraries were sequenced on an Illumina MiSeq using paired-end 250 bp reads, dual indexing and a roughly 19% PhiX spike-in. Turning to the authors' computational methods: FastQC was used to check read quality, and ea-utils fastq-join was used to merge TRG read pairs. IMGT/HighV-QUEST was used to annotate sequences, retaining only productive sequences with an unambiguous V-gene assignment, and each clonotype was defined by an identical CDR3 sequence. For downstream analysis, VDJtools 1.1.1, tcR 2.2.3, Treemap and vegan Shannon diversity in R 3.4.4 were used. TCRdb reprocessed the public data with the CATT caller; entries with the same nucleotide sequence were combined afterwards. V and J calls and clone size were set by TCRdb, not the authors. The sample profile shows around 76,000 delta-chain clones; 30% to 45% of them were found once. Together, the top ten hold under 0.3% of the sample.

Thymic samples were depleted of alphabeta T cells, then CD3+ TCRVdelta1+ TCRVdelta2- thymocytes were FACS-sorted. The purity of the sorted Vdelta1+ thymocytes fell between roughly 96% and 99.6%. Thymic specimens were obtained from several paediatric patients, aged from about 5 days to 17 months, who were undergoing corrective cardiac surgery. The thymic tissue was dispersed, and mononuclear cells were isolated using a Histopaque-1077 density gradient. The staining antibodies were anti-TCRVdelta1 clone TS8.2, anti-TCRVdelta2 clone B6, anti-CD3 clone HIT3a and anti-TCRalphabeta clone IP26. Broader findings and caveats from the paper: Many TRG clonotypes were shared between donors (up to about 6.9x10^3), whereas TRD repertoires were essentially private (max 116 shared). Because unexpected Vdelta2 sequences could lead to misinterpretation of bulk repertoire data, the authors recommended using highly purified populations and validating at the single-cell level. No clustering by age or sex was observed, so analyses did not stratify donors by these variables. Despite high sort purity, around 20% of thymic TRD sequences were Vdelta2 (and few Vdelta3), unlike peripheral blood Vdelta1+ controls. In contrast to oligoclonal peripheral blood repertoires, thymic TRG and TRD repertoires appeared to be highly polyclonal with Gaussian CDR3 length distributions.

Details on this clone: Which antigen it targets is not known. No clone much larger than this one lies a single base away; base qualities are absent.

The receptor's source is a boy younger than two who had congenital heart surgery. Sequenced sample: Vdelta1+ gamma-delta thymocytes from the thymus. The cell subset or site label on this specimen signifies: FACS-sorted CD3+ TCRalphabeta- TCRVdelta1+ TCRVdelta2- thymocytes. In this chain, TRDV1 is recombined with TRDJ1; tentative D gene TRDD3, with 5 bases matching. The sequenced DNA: TGTGCTCTTGGGGGATTTGCAGGGGAGAACACCGATAAACTCATCTTT. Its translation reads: CALGGFAGENTDKLIF.